The rows below give T cell receptor beta chains drawn from one sample of a study of blood T cell repertoires in COVID-19. The protocol was immunoSEQ multiplex PCR, while the TCRdb copy is restricted to in-frame clones and leaves out a portion. This sample yields about 130,000 clones, of which about 79% are seen a single time; 7% to 10% belongs to the top ten. Sequenced sample: PBMCs or T cells enriched from blood (not recorded which). The receptors come from a man in his fifties or sixties who had recovered from COVID-19. CDR3s include the opening cysteine and the closing phenylalanine or tryptophan. The D gene is left open where the match is weak. Size values are once, few and many counts, or a class for expanded clones, and some rows have none.

V: TRBV21-1; size: .; J: TRBJ2-3; D: .; DNA: TGTGCCAGCAGCAAGGGGAAGGGGGCGCAAACAGATACGCAGTATTTT; CDR3: CASSKGKGAQTDTQYF
V: TRBV12-3/TRBV12-4; size: .; J: TRBJ2-5; D: .; DNA: TGTGCCAGCAGACCAGGGATTTGGGAGACCCAGTACTTC; CDR3: CASRPGIWETQYF
V: TRBV11-2; size: .; J: TRBJ2-1; D: .; DNA: TGTGCCAGCAGCTTAGAGGTGGTGGGGGGGCGATACAATGAGCAGTTCTTC; CDR3: CASSLEVVGGRYNEQFF
V: TRBV7-2; size: .; J: TRBJ1-2; D: .; DNA: TGTGCCAGCAGCTTAGGGGCACCCGGCTACACCTTC; CDR3: CASSLGAPGYTF
V: TRBV7-3; size: once; J: TRBJ1-1; D: .; DNA: TGTGCCAGCAGCTTGAGCCCACAGGGATTCACTGAAGCTTTCTTT; CDR3: CASSLSPQGFTEAFF
V: TRBV19; size: few; J: TRBJ1-3; D: TRBD1; DNA: TGTGCCAGTAGTCCGACAGGGTGGTCTGGAAACACCATATATTTT; CDR3: CASSPTGWSGNTIYF
V: TRBV19; size: .; J: TRBJ2-7; D: TRBD1; DNA: TGTGCCAGTCATCAGACAGGGGCCTACGAGCAGTACTTC; CDR3: CASHQTGAYEQYF
V: TRBV6-5; size: .; J: TRBJ1-1; D: .; DNA: TGTGCCAGCAGGTTAGAGGGACAGAACACTGAAGCTTTCTTT; CDR3: CASRLEGQNTEAFF
V: TRBV2; size: .; J: TRBJ2-1; D: TRBD2; DNA: TGTGCCAGCAGTGATGGGACTAGCGGGGGGTCTTACAATGAGCAGTTCTTC; CDR3: CASSDGTSGGSYNEQFF
V: TRBV12-5; size: .; J: TRBJ1-5; D: TRBD1; DNA: TGTGCTAGTGGTTTTAGGGACAGGGCTTTTATTTCCCTCGGCAATCAGCCCCAGCATTTT; CDR3: CASGFRDRAFISLGNQPQHF
V: TRBV28; size: .; J: TRBJ2-7; D: TRBD1; DNA: TGTGCCAGCAGTGGAGGAGGGACAGGGTCCGGCGAGCAGTACTTC; CDR3: CASSGGGTGSGEQYF
V: TRBV7-8; size: .; J: TRBJ1-2; D: TRBD1; DNA: TGTGCCAGCAGCCTACAGGGGTACTATGGCTACACCTTC; CDR3: CASSLQGYYGYTF
V: TRBV3-1/TRBV3-2; size: once; J: TRBJ1-3; D: TRBD1; DNA: TGTGCCAGCAGCCAAGAAACAGGGGGCTGCGGAAACACCATATATTTT; CDR3: CASSQETGGCGNTIYF
V: TRBV5-4; size: .; J: TRBJ2-7; D: .; DNA: TGTGCCAGCAGCTTGACTAGTAGCTACGAGCAGTACTTC; CDR3: CASSLTSSYEQYF
V: TRBV24-1; size: .; J: TRBJ2-1; D: TRBD2; DNA: TGTGCCACCAATCCCCGACTAGCGGTACTCTCCTACAATGAGCAGTTCTTC; CDR3: CATNPRLAVLSYNEQFF
V: TRBV15; size: .; J: TRBJ1-4; D: .; DNA: TGTGCCACCAGCAGAGATGAAATCAGGGTAGGAGAAAAACTGTTTTTT; CDR3: CATSRDEIRVGEKLFF
V: TRBV7-2; size: .; J: TRBJ2-3; D: .; DNA: TGTGCCAGCAGCCCTCCCCCGCCGGGGGAGGGCACAGATACGCAGTATTTT; CDR3: CASSPPPPGEGTDTQYF
V: TRBV7-2; size: .; J: TRBJ1-4; D: TRBD1; DNA: TGTGCCAGCAGCCAGGGACAGGGTTGGGAAAAACTGTTTTTT; CDR3: CASSQGQGWEKLFF
V: TRBV12-3/TRBV12-4; size: .; J: TRBJ1-3; D: .; DNA: TGTGCCAGCAGTTTACATGGAAACACCATATATTTT; CDR3: CASSLHGNTIYF
V: TRBV27; size: once; J: TRBJ2-1; D: .; DNA: TGTGCCAGCAGTTTATGGGCCGACAATGAGCAGTTCTTC; CDR3: CASSLWADNEQFF
V: TRBV28; size: .; J: TRBJ1-3; D: .; DNA: TGTGCCAGCAACCCGGGGGGACCTGGAAACACCATATATTTT; CDR3: CASNPGGPGNTIYF
V: TRBV9; size: .; J: TRBJ1-1; D: TRBD1; DNA: TGTGCCAGCAGCGTTACGGACAGGGGTTTCACTGAAGCTTTCTTT; CDR3: CASSVTDRGFTEAFF
V: TRBV2; size: .; J: TRBJ2-5; D: .; DNA: TGTGCCAGCACCGGGAGAGGAAAGACCCAGTACTTC; CDR3: CASTGRGKTQYF
V: TRBV28; size: .; J: TRBJ2-1; D: TRBD2; DNA: TGTGCCAGCAGACGGACTAGCGGGGGAGTGGGGGCAAATGAGCAGTTCTTC; CDR3: CASRRTSGGVGANEQFF
V: TRBV11-2; size: .; J: TRBJ1-5; D: .; DNA: TGTGCCAGCAGCCCTAGCGGGCGGACCAATCAGCCCCAGCATTTT; CDR3: CASSPSGRTNQPQHF
V: TRBV6-5; size: .; J: TRBJ2-3; D: TRBD1; DNA: TGTGCCAGTTACAGGGGGCTCCCCACAGATACGCAGTATTTT; CDR3: CASYRGLPTDTQYF
V: TRBV7-2; size: .; J: TRBJ1-5; D: .; DNA: TGTGCCAGCAGCTCCAACGGGGGGGTCGCGCATCAGCCCCAGCATTTT; CDR3: CASSSNGGVAHQPQHF
V: TRBV18; size: .; J: TRBJ2-5; D: TRBD1; DNA: TGTGCCAGCTCACCCCCCGGGACAGTGGAGACCCAGTACTTC; CDR3: CASSPPGTVETQYF
V: TRBV18; size: .; J: TRBJ2-1; D: .; DNA: TGTGCCAGCTCACCACCGGGCAGCAGCTCCTACAATGAGCAGTTCTTC; CDR3: CASSPPGSSSYNEQFF
V: TRBV19; size: .; J: TRBJ2-1; D: .; DNA: TGTGCCAGTAGTATAGGAGCGACTGTCTACAATGAGCAGTTCTTC; CDR3: CASSIGATVYNEQFF
V: TRBV6-1; size: .; J: TRBJ1-2; D: .; DNA: TGTGCCAGCAGTGAATGGGAGCGGTCTGAGGGCTACACCTTC; CDR3: CASSEWERSEGYTF
V: TRBV6-2/TRBV6-3; size: .; J: TRBJ1-5; D: TRBD1; DNA: TGTGCCAGCAGTTACCCTGAAAAGACAGGGCATTCTAATCAGCCCCAGCATTTT; CDR3: CASSYPEKTGHSNQPQHF
V: TRBV7-3; size: .; J: TRBJ1-4; D: .; DNA: TGTGCCAGCAGCTGGCCGGGACAATTGGTTTTT; CDR3: CASSWPGQLVF
V: TRBV7-9; size: .; J: TRBJ2-3; D: .; DNA: TGTGCCAGCAGCTTAGTCGGGTTAGATACGCAGTATTTT; CDR3: CASSLVGLDTQYF
V: TRBV18; size: once; J: TRBJ2-3; D: .; DNA: TGTGCCAGCTCACCTTGGGACTTCGGCAACCCAGATACGCAGTATTTT; CDR3: CASSPWDFGNPDTQYF
V: TRBV6-2/TRBV6-3; size: .; J: TRBJ2-5; D: TRBD2; DNA: TGTGCCAGCAGTTATGGTCGGAGCGGGGGAGAGACCCAGTACTTC; CDR3: CASSYGRSGGETQYF
V: TRBV7-9; size: .; J: TRBJ2-1; D: .; DNA: TGTGCCAGCAGCTCAGGGGGGAATGAGCAGTTCTTC; CDR3: CASSSGGNEQFF
V: TRBV18; size: once; J: TRBJ2-3; D: .; DNA: TGTGCCAGCTCACCGCTGGCGGGGAGTACAGATACGCAGTATTTT; CDR3: CASSPLAGSTDTQYF
V: TRBV7-2; size: .; J: TRBJ1-5; D: TRBD1; DNA: TGTGCCAGCAGCTTCAGGACAGGCCCGAATCAGCCCCAGCATTTT; CDR3: CASSFRTGPNQPQHF
V: TRBV15; size: .; J: TRBJ1-1; D: .; DNA: TGTGCCACCAGCGACCGACGGAGTCTGAAAGTCACTGAAGCTTTCTTT; CDR3: CATSDRRSLKVTEAFF
V: TRBV6-5; size: .; J: TRBJ2-1; D: .; DNA: TGTGCCAGCACCCGCAGCGATAATGAGCAGTTCTTC; CDR3: CASTRSDNEQFF
V: TRBV12-3/TRBV12-4; size: once; J: TRBJ2-5; D: .; DNA: TGTGCCAGCACTGCCTCGAGAGGGAAACAGTACTTC; CDR3: CASTASRGKQYF
V: TRBV27; size: once; J: TRBJ1-2; D: .; DNA: TGTGCCAGCAGTTATTACCCGGGGAACTATGGCTACACCTTC; CDR3: CASSYYPGNYGYTF
V: TRBV5-4; size: .; J: TRBJ1-3; D: .; DNA: TGTGCCAGCAGCTTGGCCAAAAAACTGACAGTCTCTGGAAACACCATATATTTT; CDR3: CASSLAKKLTVSGNTIYF
V: TRBV21-1; size: .; J: TRBJ2-4; D: .; DNA: TGTGCCAGCAGCTCCTGGGACTCTGTAGCCAAAAACATTCAGTACTTC; CDR3: CASSSWDSVAKNIQYF
V: TRBV4-2; size: few; J: TRBJ1-6; D: .; DNA: TGTGCCAGCAGCCAAGATGGGACAAATAATTCACCCCTCCACTTT; CDR3: CASSQDGTNNSPLHF
V: TRBV19; size: .; J: TRBJ1-5; D: .; DNA: TGTGCCAGTAGTGACGGGTATAGCAATCAGCCCCAGCATTTT; CDR3: CASSDGYSNQPQHF
V: TRBV7-3; size: .; J: TRBJ2-1; D: .; DNA: TGTGCCAGCAGCTTAATCTCTAGCGAGTCCTACAATGAGCAGTTCTTC; CDR3: CASSLISSESYNEQFF